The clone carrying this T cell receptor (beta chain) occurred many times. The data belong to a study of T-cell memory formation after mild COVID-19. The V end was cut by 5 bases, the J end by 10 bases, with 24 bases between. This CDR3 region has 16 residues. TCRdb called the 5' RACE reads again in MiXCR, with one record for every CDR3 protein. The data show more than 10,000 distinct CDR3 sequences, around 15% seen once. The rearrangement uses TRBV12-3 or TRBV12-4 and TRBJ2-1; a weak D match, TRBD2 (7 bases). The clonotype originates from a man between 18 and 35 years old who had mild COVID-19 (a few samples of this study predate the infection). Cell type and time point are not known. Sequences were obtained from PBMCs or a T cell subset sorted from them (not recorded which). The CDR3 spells CASSHGRGAIPGEQFF. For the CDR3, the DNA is TGTGCCAGCAGTCATGGTCGGGGGGCGATCCCTGGAGAGCAGTTCTTC.